These 23 T cell receptor beta chains originate from one sample sequenced in a study of T-cell reconstitution after alpha-beta-depleted transplantation in children. Library preparation (for TCRbeta) was performed with unique molecular identifiers. TCRdb used MiXCR to reprocess the PCR reads, holding one entry per CDR3 protein. The data hold 250,000 or so distinct CDR3 sequences, with 6.5% to 10% observed a single time. The sequences come from PBMCs, mostly from graft donor cells, collected 180 days after TCRalphabeta/CD19-depleted stem cell transplant. The receptors were sampled from a male patient aged 5 to 17 who had a stem cell transplant for acute lymphoblastic leukemia, so the T cells may come from the graft donor.

In its sample, this clonotype was seen many times. The CDR3 nucleotides read TGTGCCAGTAATTCAAGGAACACTGAAGCTTTCTTT. As protein: CASNSRNTEAFF. The chain joins TRBV19 to TRBJ1-1; D unresolved. Per the germline V gene, CDR1 is LNHDA and CDR2 is SQIVND (reference sequence). The CDR3 has 12 amino acids. The V end was cut by 7 bases, the J end by 1 base, with 7 bases between.

Concerning this clonotype: This clone may be a read error of a much larger clone one base away. The CDR3 end shows no conserved phenylalanine or tryptophan, and so a read error is likely. V usage is TRBV24-1 and J usage is TRBJ2-7; 10 bases line up with TRBD1. V lost 4 bases to trimming and J lost 5 bases; unmatched junction nucleotides: 4. CDR3 length equals 14 residues. The germline CDR1 and CDR2 sequences are KGHDR and SFDVKD. CDR3 residues: CATSDTGTGDEQYY. In nucleotides, the CDR3 is TGTGCCACCAGTGACACCGGGACAGGGGACGAGCAGTACTAC.

This clonotype has a count of ten or more. This sequence joins TRBV15 and TRBJ2-1; D is unclear. Trimming removed 0 bases from V and 7 bases from J, with 7 bases in between. This CDR3 comprises 13 residues. The germline gives CDR1 LNHNV, CDR2 YYDKDF (reference sequence). CDR3 nucleotide sequence: TGTGCCACCAGCAGAGAAAGCGAGAATGAGCAGTTCTTC. Its translation is CATSRESENEQFF. Full variable domain (missing parts from reference TRBV15 and TRBJ2-1): DAMVIQNPRYQVTQFGKPVTLSCSQTLNHNVMYWYQQKSSQAPKLLFHYYDKDFNNEADTPDNFQSRRPNTSFCFLDIRSPGLGDTAMYLCATSRESENEQFFGPGTRLTVL.

The V and J genes are TRBV24-1 and TRBJ2-1; 15 bases are shared with TRBD2. Germline V gene data show CDR1 as KGHDR and CDR2 as SFDVKD. The CDR3 covers 21 residues. CDR3 residues: CAASDSSGLAGGTKNYNEQFF. CDR3 bases: TGTGCGGCCAGTGACTCATCGGGACTAGCGGGAGGAACCAAAAACTACAATGAGCAGTTCTTC.

This clonotype was observed at least ten times. The chain employs TRBV28 and TRBJ2-3; D may be TRBD1 or TRBD2 (5 bases each). Trimming pared 6 bases from V and 6 bases from J, leaving 16 bases between. The germline gives CDR1 MDHEN, CDR2 SYDVKM. This CDR3 spans 14 amino acids. CDR3 sequence: CASSPAQGADTQYF. The CDR3 nucleotides read TGTGCCAGCAGCCCGGCGCAGGGAGCGGATACGCAGTATTTT.

This clonotype was picked up many times. The CDR3 is CASSFFPGSSYNEQFF. The DNA for the CDR3 is TGTGCCAGCAGCTTTTTTCCGGGGAGCTCCTACAATGAGCAGTTCTTC. The gene calls are TRBV11-2 and TRBJ2-1; D is perhaps TRBD2 (5 bases). With 3 bases removed from V and 0 bases from J, the gap between germline ends came to 12 bases. The CDR3 is 16 amino acids. Germline values: CDR1 SGHAT, CDR2 FQNNGV.

This clonotype occurred many times. The V and J genes are TRBV28 and TRBJ2-5; 8 bases map to TRBD2. Trimming took 10 bases from V and 2 from J; bases not matched to a gene: 6. Germline V gene sequence: CDR1 MDHEN, CDR2 SYDVKM. This CDR3 has 13 residues. The CDR3 nucleotides read TGTGCCATCGCGGGAGGTATACAAGAGACCCAGTACTTC. It encodes CAIAGGIQETQYF.

The sample holds a few counts of this clonotype. The chain recombines TRBV18 with TRBJ1-2, with D perhaps TRBD1 (6 bases). V was cut by 3 bases and J by 4 bases, with 21 bases left in between. Germline CDR1 is KGHSH and CDR2 is LQKENI. CDR3 length: 17 residues. The CDR3 here is CASSPASPPGDAYGYTF. CDR3 DNA: TGTGCCAGCTCACCGGCGAGTCCTCCAGGGGATGCCTATGGCTACACCTTC.

The chain uses TRBV5-6 and TRBJ2-1; D may be TRBD2 (6 bases). The CDR3 is made up of 16 amino acids. V gave up 0 bases and J gave up 3 bases, with 13 bases separating them. Germline lookup yields CDR1 SGHDT and CDR2 YYEEEE. The CDR3 sequence: CASSLAIAANYNEQFF. In DNA form, the CDR3 reads TGTGCCAGCAGCTTGGCAATAGCGGCCAACTACAATGAGCAGTTCTTC.

The chain has TRBV29-1 and TRBJ1-2; D is undetermined. Trimming shortened V by 5 bases and J by 2 bases, and 15 bases separated the two germline ends. Germline values: CDR1 SQVTM, CDR2 ANQGSEA. This CDR3 is 14 amino acids long. The CDR3 region is CSVSGDGSNYGYTF. CDR3 nucleotide sequence: TGCAGCGTTTCCGGCGACGGATCCAACTATGGCTACACCTTC. Looking up the rest from reference TRBV29-1 and TRBJ1-2 gives the full variable domain: SAVISQKPSRDICQRGTSLTIQCQVDSQVTMMFWYRQQPGQSLTLIATANQGSEATYESGFVIDKFPISRPNLTFSTLTVSNMSPEDSSIYLCSVSGDGSNYGYTFGSGTRLTVV.

This clonotype has ten or more counts. The V call is TRBV11-2, the J call TRBJ2-6; D is unresolved. V gave up 7 bases and J gave up 0 bases, with 10 bases separating them. In germline, CDR1 is SGHAT, CDR2 FQNNGV. The CDR3 spans 15 residues. The CDR3 loop is CASTATFSGANVLTF. The CDR3 bases are TGTGCCAGCACCGCAACGTTCTCTGGGGCCAACGTCCTGACTTTC.

The chain uses TRBV23-1 and TRBJ2-7; no reliable D call. Being an ORF, TRBV23-1 has a function that is uncertain. The V end lost 1 base, the J end lost 4 bases, and 8 bases lay between the germline ends. The CDR3 loop spans 13 amino acids. CDR3 in amino acids: CASSQYRIYEQYF. The CDR3 bases are TGCGCCAGCAGTCAATATCGGATTTACGAGCAGTACTTC.

There are many counts of this clonotype. V gene TRBV4-2 combines with J gene TRBJ2-3, with 13 nucleotides matching TRBD2. This CDR3 spans 19 amino acids. CDR1 and CDR2 from the germline V gene are LGHNA and YNFKEQ. The V and J ends lost 4 bases and 5 bases, in that order; junction bases with no gene match: 15. The CDR3, as DNA: TGTGCCAGCAGCCGACTAGCGGGGGGCCCCTGGGGAATCGGAGATACGCAGTATTTT. This translates into CASSRLAGGPWGIGDTQYF.

This clonotype was detected ten times or more. The V and J genes are TRBV18 and TRBJ2-7; 10 nucleotides align to TRBD1. The V and J ends lost 2 bases and 7 bases, in that order; junction bases with no gene match: 14. Looked up from germline, CDR1 is KGHSH and CDR2 is LQKENI. This CDR3 region has 17 residues. The CDR3 protein is CASSPTPFLTGGKEQYF. For the CDR3, the DNA is TGTGCCAGCTCACCAACCCCCTTCCTGACAGGGGGCAAAGAGCAGTACTTC.

This clonotype was picked up many times. This rearrangement joins TRBV7-9 to TRBJ1-4, with D possibly TRBD1 on 5 matching bases. The V gene's germline CDR1 is SEHNR and CDR2 FQNEAQ (reference sequence). The CDR3 length is 13 residues. V was clipped by 5 bases and J by 6 bases, with 10 bases between them. The CDR3 nucleotides read TGTGCCAGCAGCACTGGACACTATGAAAAACTGTTTTTT. Protein sequence: CASSTGHYEKLFF.

This clonotype was found many times. This rearrangement joins TRBV9 to TRBJ1-2; tentatively, D is TRBD1 (6 bases). The ends were cut back, 1 base at V and 4 bases at J, with 8 bases in the middle. The V gene's germline CDR1 is SGDLS and CDR2 YYNGEE. This CDR3 comprises 13 residues. Here the CDR3 DNA reads TGTGCCAGCAGCGTAACAGGGACCTATGGCTACACCTTC. This codes for CASSVTGTYGYTF.

This clonotype was counted many times. J is TRBJ1-3 and V is TRBV9, with D hard to call. Germline loops: CDR1 SGDLS, CDR2 YYNGEE. This CDR3 has 14 amino acids. The germline V and J ends were trimmed by 3 bases and 2 bases, with 9 bases remaining between them. CDR3 nucleotides: TGTGCCAGCAGCGAGTACGGGGCTGGAAACACCATATATTTT. This sequence encodes CASSEYGAGNTIYF.

This clonotype showed up many times. The rearrangement links TRBV7-9 to TRBJ2-7; perhaps D is TRBD1 or TRBD2 (7 bases each). The V gene lost 7 bases and the J gene lost 7 bases, with 17 bases spanning the gap. The CDR3 is 13 residues long. From germline, CDR1 is SEHNR and CDR2 FQNEAQ (reference sequence). This CDR3 is CASTSGRGQEQYF. The DNA for the CDR3 is TGTGCCAGCACCTCGGGGAGGGGGCAGGAGCAGTACTTC.

The chain couples TRBV6-1 to TRBJ2-1; D call uncertain. The ends were cut back, 6 bases at V and 0 bases at J, with 12 bases in the middle. CDR1 and CDR2 from the germline V gene are MNHNS and SASEGT. This CDR3 has 15 residues. This CDR3 is CASRSDWPSYNEQFF. CDR3 nucleotides: TGTGCCAGCAGGAGCGACTGGCCCTCCTACAATGAGCAGTTCTTC.

This clonotype was counted ten times or more. This sequence joins TRBV2 and TRBJ1-2, with TRBD1 matching over 8 bases. The CDR3 totals 13 residues. The germline V gene encodes CDR1 SNHLY and CDR2 FYNNEI. Trimming took 7 bases from V and 2 from J; bases not matched to a gene: 3. The CDR3: CASTRTGNYGYTF. The CDR3 coding sequence is TGTGCCAGCACTCGGACAGGGAACTATGGCTACACCTTC.

This clonotype has ten or more counts. The chain uses TRBV2 and TRBJ2-2; D is undetermined. Germline V gene lookup returns CDR1 SNHLY and CDR2 FYNNEI. The CDR3 is 17 residues long. The V gene lost 1 base and the J gene lost 1 base, with 13 bases spanning the gap. The CDR3 DNA is TGTGCCAGCAGTGAAGACGCAGTACTACGGAACACCGGGGAGCTGTTTTTT. This translates into CASSEDAVLRNTGELFF.

This clonotype occurred many times. The chain links TRBV5-1 to TRBJ1-2; the D is unclear. The CDR3 is 12 amino acids. Germline loops: CDR1 SGHRS, CDR2 YFSETQ. Trimming took 0 bases from V and 6 from J, leaving 6 bases between them. CDR3 bases: TGCGCCAGCAGCTTGGGAGACGATGGCTACACCTTC. Translating gives CASSLGDDGYTF.

This clonotype was counted at least ten times. CDR3 amino acids: CASSQDLGDREAGANVLTF. CDR3 sequence (DNA): TGCGCCAGCAGCCAAGACTTGGGGGACAGGGAAGCTGGGGCCAACGTCCTGACTTTC. The gene calls are TRBV4-1 and TRBJ2-6; 9 bases align to TRBD1. The junction had 8 bases not matched to a gene; V was cut back by 0 bases and J by 2 bases. CDR3 length equals 19 residues. In germline, CDR1 is MGHRA, CDR2 YSYEKL.